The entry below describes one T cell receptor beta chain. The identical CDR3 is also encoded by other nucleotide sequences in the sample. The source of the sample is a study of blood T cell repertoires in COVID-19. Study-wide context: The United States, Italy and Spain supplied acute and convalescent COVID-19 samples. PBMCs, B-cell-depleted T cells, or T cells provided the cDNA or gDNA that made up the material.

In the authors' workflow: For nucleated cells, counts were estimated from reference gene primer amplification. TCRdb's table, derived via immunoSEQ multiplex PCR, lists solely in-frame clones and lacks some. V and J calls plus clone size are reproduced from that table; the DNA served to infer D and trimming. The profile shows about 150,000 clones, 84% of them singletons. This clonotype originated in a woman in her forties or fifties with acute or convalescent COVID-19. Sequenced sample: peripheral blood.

The CDR3 sequence is CASSVGPSGGEETQYF. The CDR3 DNA is TGTGCCAGCAGCGTAGGCCCCTCGGGAGGCGAGGAGACCCAGTACTTC. The chain is built from TRBV9 and TRBJ2-5; 7 nucleotides match TRBD2. Per the germline V gene, CDR1 is SGDLS and CDR2 is YYNGEE. Trimming took 0 bases from V and 5 from J; bases not matched to a gene: 10. This CDR3 has 16 residues.